Following are 21 T cell receptor beta chains from one sample sequenced in a study of T-cell memory formation after mild COVID-19. MiXCR, run by TCRdb on the 5' RACE reads, gives a single entry per CDR3 protein. The top ten clones hold 20% to 25% of a sample with 300,000 to 400,000 distinct CDR3 sequences, roughly 15% of them seen once. Material: PBMCs or a T cell subset sorted from them (not recorded which). The receptors were gathered from a man aged 18 to 30 who had mild COVID-19 (a few samples of this study predate the infection). Cell type and time point are not known.

This clonotype turned up a few times. The chain has TRBV2 and TRBJ1-2, with 11 bases that match TRBD1. CDR1 is SNHLY, CDR2 FYNNEI, per germline. Trimming cost V 4 bases and J 5 bases; bases outside gene matches: 6. This CDR3 is built from 15 residues. CDR3 in amino acids: CASSGRDRGEYGYTF. In nucleotides, the CDR3 is TGTGCCAGCAGTGGCCGGGACAGGGGGGAGTATGGCTACACCTTC. Filled out from reference TRBV2 and TRBJ1-2, the complete variable domain reads EPEVTQTPSHQVTQMGQEVILRCVPISNHLYFYWYRQILGQKVEFLVSFYNNEISEKSEIFDDQFSVERPDGSNFTLKIRSTKLEDSAMYFCASSGRDRGEYGYTFGSGTRLTVV.

The chain uses TRBV20-1 and TRBJ2-3; D not certain. Germline V CDR1 and CDR2: DFQATT, SNEGSKA (reference sequence). The V end lost 1 base, the J end lost 2 bases, and 13 bases lay between the germline ends. The CDR3 sequence is 15 residues long. CDR3 sequence: CSARVSHETTDTQYF. The CDR3 nucleotides read TGCAGTGCTAGAGTATCACACGAGACCACAGATACGCAGTATTTT.

The J gene is TRBJ1-5, the V gene TRBV20-1; TRBD1 matches 7 bases. Germline assignment: CDR1 DFQATT and CDR2 SNEGSKA (reference sequence). The CDR3 contains 14 residues. Losses at the gene ends were 2 bases for V and 2 bases for J; bases not matched to a gene: 3. The CDR3 coding sequence is TGCAGTGCTAGACGGGGACAGCGCAATCAGCCCCAGCATTTT. This translates into CSARRGQRNQPQHF.

This clonotype came up a few times. This chain links TRBV28 with TRBJ2-5; D is ambiguous. This CDR3 comprises 13 residues. CDR1 and CDR2 (germline): MDHEN, SYDVKM. With 7 bases removed from V and 1 base from J, the gap between germline ends came to 10 bases. In DNA, the CDR3 is TGTGCCAGCACTCGGGCAGGCCAAGAGACCCAGTACTTC. Its translation is CASTRAGQETQYF.

This clonotype came up many times. Here the CDR3 reads CASSPERGATDTQYF. The CDR3 DNA reads TGTGCCAGCAGCCCTGAGCGGGGAGCCACAGATACGCAGTATTTT. The chain carries TRBV3-1 and TRBJ2-3; 7 bases line up with TRBD2. Germline loops: CDR1 LGHDT, CDR2 YNNKEL (reference sequence). Losses at the gene ends were 4 bases for V and 2 bases for J; bases not matched to a gene: 6. The CDR3 has 15 residues.

The chain links TRBV2 to TRBJ1-3; D is unresolved. The CDR3 spans 15 residues. Germline values: CDR1 SNHLY, CDR2 FYNNEI. V was trimmed by 5 bases and J by 0 bases, leaving 11 bases between them. The CDR3: CASSPTAFSGNTIYF. The CDR3 DNA sequence: TGTGCCAGCAGTCCAACAGCCTTCTCTGGAAACACCATATATTTT.

This clonotype was recorded a few times. The chain uses TRBV12-3 or TRBV12-4 and TRBJ2-2; D uncertain. The ends were cut back, 6 bases at V and 7 bases at J, with 15 bases in the middle. This CDR3 is built from 14 residues. The CDR3 coding sequence is TGTGCCAGCAGGGGAAGCCTGACGGACGGGGAGCTGTTTTTT. This codes for CASRGSLTDGELFF.

The chain employs TRBV20-1 and TRBJ2-5; 10 nucleotides agree with TRBD1. The germline gives CDR1 DFQATT, CDR2 SNEGSKA (reference sequence). With V trimmed by 5 bases and J by 1 base, 10 bases remained unmatched. CDR3 size: 16 residues. CDR3: CSALTGGSWSQETQYF. The CDR3 DNA follows: TGCAGTGCTCTGACAGGGGGCTCGTGGTCCCAAGAGACCCAGTACTTC.

This clonotype has more than one count but fewer than ten. V usage is TRBV6-5 and J usage is TRBJ2-3; D is perhaps TRBD2 (5 bases). Germline loops: CDR1 MNHEY, CDR2 SVGAGI. The CDR3 totals 14 residues. Between the trimmed V and J ends, which lost 2 bases and 5 bases, there was a span of 11 bases. In nucleotides, the CDR3 is TGTGCCAGCAGTTACCGGCTAGCTGGAGATACGCAGTATTTT. Protein sequence: CASSYRLAGDTQYF.

This clonotype has only a few counts. The rearrangement uses TRBV12-3 or TRBV12-4 and TRBJ1-2; a possible D gene is TRBD1 (6 bases). The length of the CDR3 is 12 residues. V was cut by 8 bases and J by 5 bases, with 12 bases left in between. CDR3 coding DNA: TGTGCCAGCGGCAAAACAGGGTATGGCTACACCTTC. Protein: CASGKTGYGYTF.

A few counts support this clonotype. The CDR3 DNA follows: TGTGCCAGCAGTTACTTCTTGGCGGATACGCAGTATTTT. Amino acids: CASSYFLADTQYF. The chain is built from TRBV6-5 and TRBJ2-3; D ambiguous. This CDR3 region has 13 residues. Trimming removed 1 base at V and 6 bases at J, with 8 bases between. From germline, CDR1 is MNHEY and CDR2 SVGAGI.

Concerning this clonotype itself: Possible read error: a much larger clone is one base away. This chain links TRBV28 with TRBJ2-7; D uncertain. The CDR3 consists of 13 residues. The germline V gene encodes CDR1 MDHEN and CDR2 SYDVKM. Trimming took 1 base from V and 3 from J, leaving 7 bases between them. CDR3 protein: CASSLYGNYEQYV. CDR3 sequence (DNA): TGTGCCAGCAGTTTATACGGAAACTACGAGCAGTACGTC.

The CDR3 DNA reads as TGCAGTGGTAGCGGCACAGATACGCAGTATTTT. Its protein product is CSGSGTDTQYF. The J gene is TRBJ2-3, the V gene TRBV20-1, with D possibly matching TRBD2 (5 bases). Per germline, CDR1 DFQATT and CDR2 SNEGSKA (reference sequence). Trimming pared 7 bases from V and 1 base from J, leaving 6 bases between. The length of the CDR3 is 11 residues.

In its sample, this clonotype was seen many times. The V call is TRBV5-1, the J call TRBJ2-7; 9 bases align to TRBD1. Germline loops: CDR1 SGHRS, CDR2 YFSETQ. Losses at the gene ends were 5 bases for V and 0 bases for J; bases not matched to a gene: 12. There are 17 residues in the CDR3. The CDR3 reads CASSLPPGQGSSYEQYF. The CDR3 nucleotides are TGCGCCAGCAGTCTACCACCGGGACAGGGAAGCTCCTACGAGCAGTACTTC.

The sample holds a few counts of this clonotype. The CDR3 loop is CASSFSAQEELDGYTF. CDR3 sequence (DNA): TGTGCCAGCAGTTTTTCGGCCCAAGAGGAGTTGGATGGCTACACCTTC. The chain employs TRBV28 and TRBJ1-2; D ambiguous. The CDR3 consists of 16 residues. Germline CDR1 and CDR2: MDHEN and SYDVKM. V gave up 3 bases and J gave up 6 bases, with 20 bases separating them.

The chain combines TRBV20-1 with TRBJ2-5; 7 nucleotides line up with TRBD1. The CDR3 is 14 residues long. V was pared by 4 bases and J by 5 bases, with 10 bases of the junction left unmatched. Per germline, CDR1 DFQATT and CDR2 SNEGSKA (reference sequence). The CDR3 region is CSAITRGGWETQYF. The CDR3 DNA is TGCAGTGCTATTACGAGAGGGGGCTGGGAGACCCAGTACTTC.

V gene TRBV5-1 combines with J gene TRBJ2-7; 7 bases align to TRBD1. There are 14 residues in the CDR3. Germline CDR1 is SGHRS and CDR2 is YFSETQ. V was pared by 2 bases and J by 3 bases, with 5 bases of the junction left unmatched. CDR3 in DNA: TGCGCCAGCAGCTTCCGGGACAGCCTCTACGAGCAGTACTTC. Translating it yields CASSFRDSLYEQYF.

This clonotype was found a few times. The V gene is TRBV3-1, the J gene TRBJ2-3; 7 bases match TRBD2. With V trimmed by 8 bases and J by 7 bases, 6 bases remained unmatched. There are 12 residues in the CDR3. In germline, CDR1 is LGHDT, CDR2 YNNKEL (reference sequence). The DNA for the CDR3 is TGTGCCAGCTCCCTAGCGGAGCATACGCAGTATTTT. Protein: CASSLAEHTQYF.

This clonotype was observed a few times. The CDR3 DNA reads as TGCAGCCATAGCGAAGATACGCAGTATTTT. This gives the protein CSHSEDTQYF. The chain carries TRBV29-1 and TRBJ2-3, with D possibly TRBD2 on 5 matching bases. Per germline, CDR1 SQVTM and CDR2 ANQGSEA. CDR3 length equals 10 residues. V was trimmed by 8 bases and J by 5 bases, leaving 8 bases between them.

This clonotype has just a few counts. The chain combines TRBV7-3 with TRBJ2-1; no reliable D call. Germline CDR1 is SGHTA and CDR2 is FQGTGA. The CDR3 spans 14 residues. Deletions cut 2 bases from V and 6 bases from J, with 11 bases between. For the CDR3, the DNA is TGTGCCAGCAGCTTACTGGCCCGTTCCAATGAGCAGTTCTTC. The encoded protein is CASSLLARSNEQFF.

This chain uses TRBV6-1 with TRBJ2-7; 12 nucleotides line up with TRBD1. The CDR3 consists of 16 residues. With V trimmed by 5 bases and J by 6 bases, 11 bases remained unmatched. Germline V lookup: CDR1 MNHNS, CDR2 SASEGT. The CDR3 protein is CASSRTPGQGASEQYV. In nucleotides, the CDR3 is TGTGCCAGCAGTCGAACTCCGGGACAGGGGGCATCCGAGCAGTACGTC.